Below are 3 T cell receptor beta chains sequenced from a single sample in a study of spatial heterogeneity in lung cancer. The time point: sample taken at primary tumor resection. No cell sorting; template was whole RNA from tumor, lung tissue or PBMC. TCRdb re-called the 5' RACE reads with MiXCR, one entry per CDR3 protein. This table holds more than 6,500 distinct CDR3 sequences, 3.5% to 5% found once. The sequencing here drew on normal lung tissue next to the tumor, taken at surgery. The receptors come from a female donor with early-stage non-small cell lung cancer.

This clonotype appeared many times. In a library made to pick up alpha chains, this beta chain is a stray read with a size that means little. This chain connects TRBV7-8 to TRBJ2-3; 16 nucleotides agree with TRBD2. Germline V gene sequence: CDR1 SGHVS, CDR2 FQNEAQ. Trimming at V came to 5 bases and at J to 4 bases, leaving 9 bases not matched to a gene. The CDR3 loop spans 18 amino acids. The chain's CDR3 is CASSITSGTSGGADTQYF. The CDR3 DNA follows: TGTGCCAGCAGCATAACCTCCGGGACTAGCGGGGGGGCAGATACGCAGTATTTT.

This clonotype rates as medium-sized. The library was designed around alpha chains, so this beta chain is a stray read whose abundance carries little weight. V and J are TRBV2 and TRBJ2-2; TRBD2 matches at 11 bases. The germline CDR1 and CDR2 sequences are SNHLY and FYNNEI. This CDR3 spans 16 amino acids. The V and J ends lost 2 bases and 6 bases, in that order; junction bases with no gene match: 5. Here the CDR3 reads CASSERLAGTAGELFF. The CDR3 nucleotides read TGTGCCAGCAGTGAACGACTAGCGGGGACAGCCGGGGAGCTGTTTTTT.

On this clonotype: A much bigger clone sits one base away, suggesting this may be a read error. This beta chain was picked up by a library intended for alpha chains and is off target, so its count carries little meaning. This sequence joins TRBV7-2 and TRBJ2-5, with unresolved D. This CDR3 region has 14 residues. Germline V gene data show CDR1 as SGHTA and CDR2 as FQGNSA. CDR3 coding DNA: TGTGCCAGCAGCAGAGACACTTCCCAACAGACCCAGTACTTC. Translating gives CASSRDTSQQTQYF.